The source of this TCR beta chain is a study of Graves' ophthalmopathy and Graves' hyperthyroidism. Amplified material comprised TCR beta CDR3 regions derived from RNA transcripts. The first-round RT-PCR employed HTBI primers together with the Qiagen OneStep RT-PCR kit. A multiplex PCR was then performed as the second round. TCRdb fed the multiplex PCR reads into MiXCR, producing one record per CDR3 protein. The table includes a few hundred thousand distinct CDR3 sequences, about a sixth detected once. The CDR3 is 16 residues long. Trimming removed 0 bases from V and 4 bases from J, with 12 bases in between. Germline-derived CDR1 and CDR2 are LNHNV and YYDKDF (reference sequence).

This receptor was taken from an adult woman with stable Graves' hyperthyroidism. V gene TRBV15 combines with J gene TRBJ2-2; a possible D gene is TRBD1 (5 bases). Sequencing used peripheral blood. This CDR3 is CATSRDQGTRTGELFF. The CDR3, as DNA: TGTGCCACCAGCAGAGATCAGGGCACCCGCACCGGGGAGCTGTTTTTT.